These 23 T cell receptor beta chains came from one sample sequenced in a study of blood T cells in healthy people across ages. Through a sample-barcoded 5' primer and a J-beta primer mix, a second PCR was run for roughly 6 to 12 cycles. In TCRdb, the 5' RACE reads were re-called with MiXCR into one record per CDR3 protein. The sample records fewer than 700,000 distinct CDR3 sequences, 45% to 55% being singletons. Sequencing was done on a sample of blood. All receptors derive from an elderly man in good health.

This sequence joins TRBV5-1 and TRBJ2-3; weak D call: TRBD1 (6 bases). The CDR3 loop spans 15 amino acids. The V and J ends lost 4 bases and 2 bases respectively, with 14 bases between them. Germline V lookup: CDR1 SGHRS, CDR2 YFSETQ. In DNA, the CDR3 is TGCGCCAGCAGCCCTGGGACACGCTACACAGATACGCAGTATTTT. It yields the protein CASSPGTRYTDTQYF.

In this sample, this clonotype turned up many times. The chain joins TRBV6-5 to TRBJ2-5; D not resolved. Germline loops: CDR1 MNHEY, CDR2 SVGAGI. V shed 2 bases and J shed 7 bases, with 11 bases lying between them. The CDR3 covers 13 residues. The CDR3 sequence: CASSYRRLGTQYF. CDR3 nucleotides: TGTGCCAGCAGTTACCGGAGATTAGGGACCCAGTACTTC.

The chain employs TRBV4-1 and TRBJ2-5; D is ambiguous. CDR3 length: 15 amino acids. The V end was cut by 0 bases, the J end by 1 base, with 9 bases between. CDR1 is MGHRA and CDR2 is YSYEKL in the germline V gene. The CDR3 protein is CASSQDAPLQETQYF. CDR3 in DNA: TGCGCCAGCAGCCAAGATGCCCCTCTCCAAGAGACCCAGTACTTC.

This chain links TRBV7-9 with TRBJ2-3; no firm D call. CDR3 length: 14 residues. Germline CDR1 and CDR2: SEHNR and FQNEAQ (reference sequence). Trimming pared 5 bases from V and 0 bases from J, leaving 9 bases between. CDR3 loop: CASSHRQSTDTQYF. The CDR3, as DNA: TGTGCCAGCAGCCACCGCCAGAGCACAGATACGCAGTATTTT.

The V and J genes are TRBV20-1 and TRBJ2-7, with 9 nucleotides matching TRBD1. Unmatched junction bases numbered 6, after V lost 5 bases and J lost 1 base. Germline CDR1 DFQATT, CDR2 SNEGSKA (reference sequence). The CDR3 is 14 residues long. The CDR3 DNA reads TGCAGTGCTGACGAAGGACAGGGGTCCTACGAGCAGTACTTC. Protein product: CSADEGQGSYEQYF.

This clonotype came up a few times. This sequence joins TRBV20-1 and TRBJ2-7; 7 nucleotides align to TRBD1. CDR1 DFQATT and CDR2 SNEGSKA come from the germline V gene (reference sequence). The CDR3 extends over 13 amino acids. With V trimmed by 3 bases and J by 3 bases, 5 bases remained unmatched. The CDR3 DNA follows: TGCAGTGCTAGCCGGGACAGCCACTACGAGCAGTACTTC. Encoded protein: CSASRDSHYEQYF.

This clonotype was seen a few times. The chain uses TRBV5-1 and TRBJ2-3, with a weak D call TRBD1 (6 bases). Trimming shortened V by 3 bases and J by 2 bases, and 13 bases separated the two germline ends. Germline V gene lookup returns CDR1 SGHRS and CDR2 YFSETQ. The CDR3 runs 15 residues. The CDR3 DNA follows: TGCGCCAGCAGCTCGGGACACTTTATCACAGATACGCAGTATTTT. The encoded protein is CASSSGHFITDTQYF.

The chain links TRBV3-1 to TRBJ2-4, with 9 bases fitting TRBD1. The end of the DNA fits TRBJ2-7 better, so the J call may be wrong. Looked up from germline, CDR1 is LGHDT and CDR2 is YNNKEL (reference sequence). The CDR3 extends over 14 amino acids. CDR3 bases: TGTGCCAGCAGCCGGGGGACAGGGCCCTACGAGCAGTACTTC. This gives the protein CASSRGTGPYEQYF.

This clonotype occurred a few times. The chain links TRBV28 to TRBJ2-4, with D perhaps TRBD2 (6 bases). CDR3 length: 16 amino acids. V gave up 5 bases and J gave up 1 base, with 15 bases separating them. Germline lookup yields CDR1 MDHEN and CDR2 SYDVKM. The CDR3 sequence: CASSLPGGTAKNIQYF. The CDR3 DNA is TGTGCCAGCAGTCTCCCTGGCGGGACGGCCAAAAACATTCAGTACTTC.

Comment on this clonotype: Compared with germline, one end of the junction differs, possibly owing to a read error. The gene calls are TRBV7-3 and TRBJ2-6; D possibly corresponds to TRBD1 (5 bases). CDR3 length: 18 residues. CDR1 and CDR2 from the germline V gene are SGHTA and FQGTGA. Here the CDR3 reads CSSSLPGSPYSGANVLTF. CDR3 nucleotides: TGTTCCAGCAGCTTACCAGGGTCCCCATACTCTGGGGCCAACGTCCTGACTTTC.

The J gene is TRBJ2-4, the V gene TRBV28; 11 bases are a match to TRBD1. The DNA end is a closer match to TRBJ2-5, so the J assignment may be wrong. Germline-derived CDR1 and CDR2 are MDHEN and SYDVKM. The CDR3 has 15 residues. CDR3: CASSPPDRGRETQYF. The CDR3 nucleotides are TGTGCCAGCAGTCCCCCGGACAGGGGGCGGGAGACCCAGTACTTC.

The J gene is TRBJ2-7, the V gene TRBV5-1; 12 positions match TRBD2. The V gene's germline CDR1 is SGHRS and CDR2 YFSETQ. Trimming removed 7 bases from V and 2 bases from J; junction bases left unmatched: 7. The CDR3 runs to 15 residues. In DNA, the CDR3 is TGCGCCAGCCGTGGACTAGCGGGGACTGCCTACGAGCAGTACTTC. Protein product: CASRGLAGTAYEQYF.

The rearrangement joins TRBV7-9 to TRBJ1-6; tentatively, D is TRBD1 (6 bases). The length of the CDR3 is 15 residues. Trimming removed 3 bases from V and 5 bases from J, with 11 bases in between. Germline CDR1 SEHNR, CDR2 FQNEAQ (reference sequence). The CDR3 nucleotides read TGTGCCAGCAGCTTTGGGGGGGCAGATAATTCACCCCTCCACTTT. This encodes CASSFGGADNSPLHF.

This clonotype was counted a few times. The rearrangement uses TRBV4-3 and TRBJ2-3; 7 bases agree with TRBD2. The CDR3 sequence is 14 residues long. Germline loops: CDR1 LGHNA, CDR2 YSLEER. The V and J ends lost 4 bases and 5 bases, in that order; junction bases with no gene match: 6. DNA of the CDR3: TGCGCCAGCAGCCCAACTGGCGGGAGAGATACGCAGTATTTT. This encodes CASSPTGGRDTQYF.

V is TRBV6-5 and J is TRBJ1-1, with 12 bases aligning to TRBD1. V shed 7 bases and J 5 bases; nucleotides not matched to a gene: 11. The length of the CDR3 is 16 residues. The V gene's germline CDR1 is MNHEY and CDR2 SVGAGI. The DNA of the CDR3 is TGTGCCAGCACCCCGGTGGGGACAGGGGGCTTTACTGAAGCTTTCTTT. It encodes CASTPVGTGGFTEAFF.

As to this clonotype: This may stem from a read error, because a much larger clone lies one nucleotide away. This chain links TRBV4-3 with TRBJ2-3; TRBD2 aligns across 8 bases. Germline assignment: CDR1 LGHNA and CDR2 YSLEER. This CDR3 has 14 residues. The CDR3: CASSPGLVTGTQYF. CDR3 in DNA: TGCGCCAGCAGCCCGGGACTAGTCACAGGTACGCAGTATTTT.

The chain uses TRBV7-2 and TRBJ2-3; TRBD1 agrees at 7 bases. Germline CDR1 reads SGHTA; CDR2 reads FQGNSA. This CDR3 is built from 15 residues. J gave up 9 bases and V 1 base, and 10 bases lay outside the gene matches. CDR3 residues: CASSLDGTVGETQYF. CDR3 sequence (DNA): TGTGCCAGCAGCTTAGACGGGACAGTGGGGGAAACGCAGTATTTT. Full variable domain (missing parts from reference TRBV7-2 and TRBJ2-3): GAGVSQSPSNKVTEKGKDVELRCDPISGHTALYWYRQSLGQGLEFLIYFQGNSAPDKSGLPSDRFSAERTGGSVSTLTIQRTQQEDSAVYLCASSLDGTVGETQYFGPGTRLTVL.

There are many counts of this clonotype. The chain carries TRBV6-5 and TRBJ2-1, with 11 bases fitting TRBD2. V lost 5 bases and J lost 8; bases outside the gene matches: 11. The CDR3 has 16 amino acids. The V gene's germline CDR1 is MNHEY and CDR2 SVGAGI. CDR3: CASSVTSGSVFYEQFF. CDR3 sequence (DNA): TGTGCCAGCAGTGTCACTAGCGGGAGCGTCTTCTATGAGCAGTTCTTC.

This clonotype turned up a few times. The chain carries TRBV10-3 and TRBJ2-3; a weak D match, TRBD1 (5 bases). Germline V gene lookup returns CDR1 ENHRY and CDR2 SYGVKD. The ends were cut back, 6 bases at V and 1 base at J, with 11 bases in the middle. CDR3 size: 14 residues. CDR3 sequence (DNA): TGTGCCATCAGAGAAGAGACAGGCACAGATACGCAGTATTTT. It specifies CAIREETGTDTQYF.

With respect to this clonotype: Mismatch with germline at one junction end may stem from a read error. CDR3 region: CASSSGRLNTGAFF. In DNA, the CDR3 is TGTGCCAGCAGCTCCGGACGGTTGAACACTGGAGCTTTCTTT. The chain employs TRBV7-9 and TRBJ1-1; the D is unclear. The CDR3 totals 14 residues. Germline lookup yields CDR1 SEHNR and CDR2 FQNEAQ (reference sequence). The full variable domain, rest sourced from reference TRBV7-9 and TRBJ1-1, is DTGVSQNPRHKITKRGQNVTFRCDPISEHNRLYWYRQTLGQGPEFLTYFQNEAQLEKSRLLSDRFSAERPKGSFSTLEIQRTEQGDSAMYLCASSSGRLNTGAFFGQGTRLTVV.

The gene calls are TRBV24-1 and TRBJ1-1; D ambiguous. The CDR3 has 14 residues. Germline lookup yields CDR1 KGHDR and CDR2 SFDVKD. Trimming shortened V by 2 bases and J by 2 bases, and 8 bases separated the two germline ends. The CDR3 reads CATSDSGDNTEAFF. For the CDR3, the DNA is TGTGCCACCAGTGATTCGGGAGATAACACTGAAGCTTTCTTT.

The chain couples TRBV7-9 to TRBJ2-2; unclear D gene. V shed 8 bases and J shed 0 bases, with 7 bases lying between them. The CDR3 is made up of 13 amino acids. CDR1 is SEHNR and CDR2 is FQNEAQ in the germline V gene (reference sequence). The CDR3, as DNA: TGTGCCAGCGGACGCTCGAACACCGGGGAGCTGTTTTTT. It specifies CASGRSNTGELFF.

This chain uses TRBV25-1 with TRBJ2-7; 8 nucleotides align to TRBD2. Unmatched junction bases numbered 9, after V lost 3 bases and J lost 5 bases. The length of the CDR3 is 15 residues. Germline loops: CDR1 MGHDK, CDR2 SYGVNS. The CDR3: CASSEGLGGYDEQYF. The DNA for the CDR3 is TGTGCCAGCAGTGAGGGACTAGGAGGTTATGACGAGCAGTACTTC.